This record covers a single TCR beta chain. Its target is not known. Method: immunoSEQ multiplex PCR; TCRdb's copy keeps in-frame clones and lacks some. The sample includes about 680,000 clones, over 65% of them seen just once. This specimen belongs to a study of shared clonotypes between healthy human individuals. Study-wide results and limits: Among four donors, roughly 5.4% of naive CD4 clonotypes were found in common.

This CDR3 contains 14 residues. After removal of 6 bases from V and 3 bases from J, the junction contained 6 bases not matched to a gene. The germline gives CDR1 ENHRY, CDR2 SYGVKD. V is TRBV10-3 and J is TRBJ2-5, with 8 positions matching TRBD2. The material sequenced was memory CD4+ T cells sorted from blood. Described subset: CD45RA-negative fraction. This sequence originates from a woman in her 30s in good health. CDR3 loop: CAIRRGSGEETQYF. The CDR3 DNA reads as TGTGCCATCAGGAGGGGTAGCGGGGAAGAGACCCAGTACTTC.